A single sample is the source of the 9 T cell receptor beta chains below, sequenced in a study of T cells in localized non-small cell lung cancer. Produced via immunoSEQ multiplex PCR; TCRdb's table is partial and in-frame only. The data show about 59,000 clones, with roughly 90% seen just once and less than 25% held by the top ten. The sample consisted of peripheral blood, taken before any cancer treatment. The receptors shown here come from a man aged 35 to 70 with stage I squamous cell lung carcinoma.

The chain links TRBV12-5 to TRBJ2-1, with D possibly matching TRBD1 (6 bases). V was shortened by 2 bases and J by 6 bases, with 8 bases between the two germline ends. There are 13 residues in the CDR3. The germline V gene has CDR1 LGHNT and CDR2 FRNRAP. DNA for the CDR3: TGTGCTAGTGGTTTGACAGGGCCCAATGAGCAGTTCTTC. It translates to CASGLTGPNEQFF.

J is TRBJ2-1 and V is TRBV7-3; possibly TRBD1 for D (7 bases). This CDR3 region has 16 residues. V gave up 1 base and J gave up 6 bases, with 16 bases separating them. CDR1 SGHTA and CDR2 FQGTGA come from the germline V gene. DNA for the CDR3: TGTGCCAGCAGCTTAATGGGGGGACAGTTTTCCAATGAGCAGTTCTTC. Protein sequence: CASSLMGGQFSNEQFF.

The V gene is TRBV10-1, the J gene TRBJ2-1; the match to TRBD2 covers 7 bases. The CDR3 loop spans 13 amino acids. Germline V gene data show CDR1 as WNHNN and CDR2 as SYGVQD (reference sequence). V shed 6 bases, J shed 14 bases, and the junction held 13 bases outside the gene matches. CDR3 region: CASSPGTTRLKFF. CDR3 sequence (DNA): TGCGCCAGCAGCCCTGGGACTACACGTTTGAAGTTCTTC.

The CDR3 DNA reads as TGCGCCAGCAGCCAAACCGGACTAGCGGGAGGGGGGGAGACCCAGTACTTC. This encodes CASSQTGLAGGGETQYF. The chain carries TRBV4-1 and TRBJ2-5; 15 positions agree with TRBD2. With 2 bases clipped from V and 5 bases from J, the junction kept 6 bases outside the gene matches. CDR3 size: 17 residues. In germline, CDR1 is MGHRA, CDR2 YSYEKL.

CDR3 DNA: TGTGCCAGCAGCTCGAACAGGGGGCACGAGCAGTACTTC. It specifies CASSSNRGHEQYF. V is TRBV7-9 and J is TRBJ2-7, with 9 bases lining up with TRBD1. The CDR3 has 13 amino acids. Per the germline V gene, CDR1 is SEHNR and CDR2 is FQNEAQ (reference sequence). Trimming took 4 bases from V and 5 from J; bases not matched to a gene: 3.

The chain is built from TRBV10-3 and TRBJ2-3, with D possibly being TRBD1 or TRBD2 (5 bases each). From germline, CDR1 is ENHRY and CDR2 SYGVKD. The V end lost 8 bases, the J end lost 4 bases, and 19 bases lay between the germline ends. The CDR3 extends over 15 amino acids. The CDR3 coding sequence is TGTGCCATCGGTCGGCCCGAGGGGAATCCAGATACGCAGTATTTT. Protein sequence: CAIGRPEGNPDTQYF.

This sequence joins TRBV29-1 and TRBJ2-3, with D perhaps given as TRBD1 or TRBD2 (5 bases each). Germline V gene sequence: CDR1 SQVTM, CDR2 ANQGSEA. The CDR3 is 13 residues long. The V end lost 3 bases, the J end lost 9 bases, and 16 bases lay between the germline ends. CDR3 nucleotide sequence: TGCAGCGTTGAGGCCGGGGCCCGAGGGACGCAGTATTTT. It codes for CSVEAGARGTQYF.

The rearrangement links TRBV19 to TRBJ2-3; possible D gene TRBD2, 7 bases. CDR3 size: 15 residues. Germline V gene data show CDR1 as LNHDA and CDR2 as SQIVND (reference sequence). Trimming shortened V by 5 bases and J by 0 bases, and 12 bases separated the two germline ends. The CDR3 DNA sequence: TGTGCCAGTAGTCCCCGGGGGGCTAGCACAGATACGCAGTATTTT. It is translated as CASSPRGASTDTQYF.

The chain combines TRBV5-1 with TRBJ2-3, with 13 bases lining up with TRBD2. Looked up from germline, CDR1 is SGHRS and CDR2 is YFSETQ. V lost 0 bases, J lost 1 base, and 2 bases stayed unmatched. The CDR3 extends over 17 amino acids. The chain's CDR3 is CASSLDGTSGGTDTQYF. CDR3 DNA sequence: TGCGCCAGCAGCTTGGATGGGACTAGCGGGGGCACAGATACGCAGTATTTT.